The entry below gives a single T cell receptor (beta chain) sequence along with its context. This entry is derived from a study of blood T cell repertoires in COVID-19. Across the whole study: Donors in the United States, Italy and Spain gave samples during acute or convalescent COVID-19. In each case, the material was cDNA or gDNA derived from T cells, B-cell-depleted T cells, or PBMCs.

The germline CDR1 and CDR2 sequences are SGHAT and FQNNGV. Trimming removed 5 bases from V and 12 bases from J, with 11 bases in between. The CDR3 length is 11 residues. Here immunoSEQ multiplex PCR was the method, and the copy in TCRdb shows in-frame clones only, minus some. The sample has roughly 230,000 clones, 80% to 85% seen once. The TCR comes from a man aged 35 to 55 with acute or convalescent COVID-19. The V call is TRBV11-2, the J call TRBJ2-1, with D perhaps matching TRBD2 (6 bases). The material sequenced was peripheral blood. The CDR3 reads CASSQGLVQFF. The CDR3 nucleotides read TGTGCCAGCAGCCAGGGACTTGTGCAGTTCTTC.